The rows below give T cell receptor beta chains drawn from one sample of a study of cytotoxic CD8 clonotypes in ibrutinib-treated CLL. Profiling relied on immunoSEQ multiplex PCR, and the TCRdb table lists in-frame clones only, not all of them. The sample has 65,000 to 95,000 clones, about 86% seen once. This specimen consisted of PBMCs, obtained before ibrutinib treatment. The source of these receptors is a human donor with chronic lymphocytic leukemia. Both conserved end residues are trimmed from each CDR3. Each record gives: V gene, J gene, CDR3 protein.

>TRBV6-1|TRBJ1-5
ASREQGIGNQPQH
>TRBV6-5|TRBJ2-5
ASSYRGETQY
>TRBV9|TRBJ2-7
ASSGSGLDEQY
>TRBV6-5|TRBJ2-7
ATETFQGYEQY
>TRBV11-2|TRBJ2-7
ASSSLSYEQY
>TRBV9|TRBJ1-3
ASSPRTAVSGNTIY
>TRBV7-9|TRBJ2-7
ASSSWTVSYEQY
>TRBV4-3|TRBJ2-2
ASSPQPTGAGELF
>TRBV30|TRBJ2-7
AWRAGTSAFYEQY
>TRBV5-1|TRBJ2-2
ASSLSGGAGELF